These 27 T cell receptor beta chains share one sample of origin, sequenced in a study of blood T cell repertoires in COVID-19. TCRdb's table, derived via immunoSEQ multiplex PCR, lists solely in-frame clones and lacks some. The data show under 200,000 clones, with approximately 84% seen just once and around 8% held by the top ten. The sequencing input was peripheral blood. Source of these receptors: a woman aged 60-75 years with COVID-19, enrolled during active disease.

The chain recombines TRBV11-2 with TRBJ1-2; D is perhaps TRBD1 (5 bases). The V gene's germline CDR1 is SGHAT and CDR2 FQNNGV. Trimming shortened V by 1 base and J by 7 bases, and 10 bases separated the two germline ends. CDR3 size: 13 residues. As DNA, the CDR3 is TGTGCCAGCAGCTTAGCAGGGCGCGGTGGCTACACCTTC. It translates to CASSLAGRGGYTF. The variable domain in full, with the rest retrieved from reference TRBV11-2 and TRBJ1-2, is EAGVAQSPRYKIIEKRQSVAFWCNPISGHATLYWYQQILGQGPKLLIQFQNNGVVDDSQLPKDRFSAERLKGVDSTLKIQPAKLEDSAVYLCASSLAGRGGYTFGSGTRLTVV.

V gene TRBV27 combines with J gene TRBJ1-1; D ambiguous. The germline V gene has CDR1 MNHEY and CDR2 SMNVEV (reference sequence). The germline V and J ends were trimmed by 7 bases and 4 bases, with 19 bases remaining between them. CDR3 length equals 15 residues. The CDR3 nucleotides are TGTGCCAGCACCCCTAGAGGGAACAGTTTCACTGAAGCTTTCTTT. It codes for CASTPRGNSFTEAFF.

J is TRBJ1-1 and V is TRBV6-1, with D tentatively TRBD1 (6 bases). Germline V gives CDR1 MNHNS, CDR2 SASEGT. This CDR3 contains 14 residues. The V and J ends lost 2 bases and 8 bases respectively, with 15 bases between them. The CDR3 region is CASSESRQGLEAFF. Here the CDR3 DNA reads TGTGCCAGCAGTGAAAGTCGGCAGGGGCTCGAAGCTTTCTTT.

This clone was detected once. A much larger clone sits a single nucleotide away, making a read error possible. This rearrangement joins TRBV7-3 to TRBJ2-1; 9 nucleotides match TRBD2. The CDR3 runs to 15 residues. Germline trimming cut 5 bases from V and 4 bases from J; bases unmatched to any gene: 6. The germline gives CDR1 SGHTA, CDR2 FQGTGA. CDR3 DNA: TGTGCCAGCAGCGCGGGACTAGCCTTTTACAATGAGCAGTTCTTC. Encoded protein: CASSAGLAFYNEQFF. The variable domain in full, completed from reference TRBV7-3 and TRBJ2-1, reads GAGVSQTPSNKVTEKGKYVELRCDPISGHTALYWYRQSLGQGPEFLIYFQGTGAADDSGLPNDRFFAVRPEGSVSTLKIQRTERGDSAVYLCASSAGLAFYNEQFFGPGTRLTVL.

This clone turned up a few times. The chain has TRBV7-9 and TRBJ2-3; 13 nucleotides line up with TRBD2. After removal of 3 bases from V and 3 bases from J, the junction contained 9 bases not matched to a gene. CDR1 and CDR2 (germline): SEHNR, FQNEAQ (reference sequence). The CDR3 runs 18 residues. The CDR3 DNA sequence: TGTGCCAGCAGCTTCACTAGCGGGGGGGCCCTAATGACAGATACGCAGTATTTT. It specifies CASSFTSGGALMTDTQYF. The full variable domain, its missing parts supplied by reference TRBV7-9 and TRBJ2-3, is DTGVSQNPRHKITKRGQNVTFRCDPISEHNRLYWYRQTLGQGPEFLTYFQNEAQLEKSRLLSDRFSAERPKGSFSTLEIQRTEQGDSAMYLCASSFTSGGALMTDTQYFGPGTRLTVL.

The chain has TRBV5-1 and TRBJ1-3; 7 bases align to TRBD1. With V trimmed by 1 base and J by 3 bases, 10 bases remained unmatched. The CDR3 extends over 17 amino acids. Germline V gene lookup returns CDR1 SGHRS and CDR2 YFSETQ. The CDR3 coding sequence is TGCGCCAGCAGCTTGACCCATCGGACAGGAGGTGGAAACACCATATATTTT. Encoded protein: CASSLTHRTGGGNTIYF. The full variable domain, in which reference TRBV5-1 and TRBJ1-3 provide the parts outside the CDR3, is KAGVTQTPRYLIKTRGQQVTLSCSPISGHRSVSWYQQTPGQGLQFLFEYFSETQRNKGNFPGRFSGRQFSNSRSEMNVSTLELGDSALYLCASSLTHRTGGGNTIYFGEGSWLTVV.

The J gene is TRBJ1-2, the V gene TRBV29-1, with D possibly TRBD1 on 5 matching bases. Germline V gives CDR1 SQVTM, CDR2 ANQGSEA. This CDR3 contains 10 residues. V was trimmed by 4 bases and J by 14 bases, leaving 14 bases between them. The CDR3 loop is CSVGTPKFTF. CDR3 nucleotide sequence: TGCAGCGTTGGGACACCTAAGTTTACCTTC.

This chain joins TRBV6-5 and TRBJ1-3; unclear D gene. V was clipped by 2 bases and J by 6 bases, with 14 bases between them. Looked up from germline, CDR1 is MNHEY and CDR2 is SVGAGI. CDR3 length equals 15 residues. CDR3 amino acids: CASSYKPGRENTIYF. The CDR3 nucleotides are TGTGCCAGCAGTTACAAGCCGGGGAGGGAAAACACCATATATTTT.

The gene calls are TRBV6-5 and TRBJ1-3, with 7 bases matching TRBD1. Germline CDR1 reads MNHEY; CDR2 reads SVGAGI. Germline trimming cut 7 bases from V and 4 bases from J; bases unmatched to any gene: 7. The CDR3 length is 14 residues. This CDR3 is CASTPQGVGNTIYF. In nucleotides, the CDR3 is TGTGCCAGCACTCCCCAGGGGGTAGGAAACACCATATATTTT.

The chain joins TRBV9 to TRBJ1-3; 9 nucleotides align to TRBD1. In germline, CDR1 is SGDLS, CDR2 YYNGEE. Losses at the gene ends were 4 bases for V and 3 bases for J; bases not matched to a gene: 5. The CDR3 is 15 amino acids. CDR3 loop: CASSPTGGLGNTIYF. DNA for the CDR3: TGTGCCAGCAGCCCGACAGGGGGGCTTGGAAACACCATATATTTT.

The V and J genes are TRBV19 and TRBJ1-2; possible D gene TRBD1, 5 bases. The CDR3 runs 13 residues. Per the germline V gene, CDR1 is LNHDA and CDR2 is SQIVND (reference sequence). Trimming stripped 7 bases from V and 6 bases from J, with 15 bases between. CDR3 sequence: CASTKWRGNGYTF. As DNA, the CDR3 is TGTGCCAGTACCAAGTGGAGGGGAAATGGCTACACCTTC. The whole variable domain, remainder taken from reference TRBV19 and TRBJ1-2, is DGGITQSPKYLFRKEGQNVTLSCEQNLNHDAMYWYRQDPGQGLRLIYYSQIVNDFQKGDIAEGYSVSREKKESFPLTVTSAQKNPTAFYLCASTKWRGNGYTFGSGTRLTVV.

V is TRBV3-1 (or the pseudogene TRBV3-2) and J is TRBJ1-1; 7 nucleotides align to TRBD1. The J segment lost 10 bases and the V segment lost 1 base, leaving 3 bases of the junction unmatched. Germline assignment: CDR1 LGHDT and CDR2 YNNKEL (reference sequence). CDR3 length equals 12 residues. The CDR3, as DNA: TGTGCCAGCAGCCAAGCTCGGACAGGAGCTTTCTTT. It is translated as CASSQARTGAFF.

This chain links TRBV5-8 with TRBJ1-4; the D gene is possibly TRBD1 (5 bases). Germline V gene lookup returns CDR1 SGHTS and CDR2 YDEGEE. Trimming pared 4 bases from V and 3 bases from J, leaving 10 bases between. The length of the CDR3 is 14 residues. CDR3 loop: CASSRGSSNEKLFF. The CDR3 DNA is TGTGCCAGCAGCCGGGGGTCTTCTAATGAAAAACTGTTTTTT.

The CDR3 DNA sequence: TGTGCCAGTAGTAATTCAGGGATAGCGGGCAATCAGCCCCAGCATTTT. Its translation is CASSNSGIAGNQPQHF. This chain links TRBV19 with TRBJ1-5; possibly TRBD1 for D (5 bases). CDR3 length: 16 amino acids. Trimming pared 4 bases from V and 2 bases from J, leaving 15 bases between. From germline, CDR1 is LNHDA and CDR2 SQIVND (reference sequence).

The DNA of the CDR3 is TGTGCCAGCAGCCAAGCCGGGACAGGTGCGTATGGCTACACCTTC. Protein: CASSQAGTGAYGYTF. V gene TRBV4-2 combines with J gene TRBJ1-2; TRBD1 agrees at 8 bases. The junction had 6 bases not matched to a gene; V was cut back by 1 base and J by 5 bases. The CDR3 loop spans 15 amino acids. Per the germline V gene, CDR1 is LGHNA and CDR2 is YNFKEQ.

The V and J genes are TRBV2 and TRBJ2-5, with D perhaps TRBD1 (6 bases). The CDR3 covers 15 residues. Per the germline V gene, CDR1 is SNHLY and CDR2 is FYNNEI. With 6 bases removed from V and 2 bases from J, the gap between germline ends came to 16 bases. The CDR3 protein is CASRGRGARQETQYF. CDR3 nucleotides: TGTGCCAGCAGGGGCAGGGGCGCTAGACAAGAGACCCAGTACTTC.

The J gene is TRBJ2-1, the V gene TRBV4-2; 8 bases are a match to TRBD2. The germline V gene has CDR1 LGHNA and CDR2 YNFKEQ. The CDR3 contains 16 residues. The J segment lost 2 bases and the V segment lost 2 bases, leaving 5 bases of the junction unmatched. The CDR3 here is CASSQRRGATYNEQFF. CDR3 nucleotides: TGTGCCAGCAGCCAAAGGCGGGGGGCCACCTACAATGAGCAGTTCTTC.

The chain joins TRBV6-5 to TRBJ1-5; D is uncertain. The germline gives CDR1 MNHEY, CDR2 SVGAGI. Trimming stripped 7 bases from V and 2 bases from J, with 15 bases between. The CDR3 spans 15 residues. This chain's CDR3 is CASTERWGGNQPQHF. The CDR3 DNA sequence: TGTGCCAGCACAGAGAGGTGGGGAGGCAATCAGCCCCAGCATTTT.

V usage is TRBV7-6 and J usage is TRBJ1-2; 7 bases match TRBD1. The germline V gene encodes CDR1 SGHVS and CDR2 FNYEAQ. The CDR3 has 14 amino acids. Germline trimming cut 2 bases from V and 8 bases from J; bases unmatched to any gene: 8. CDR3 nucleotides: TGTGCCAGCAGCTTACTCGGGACAGAGGGAGGCTACACCTTC. Protein sequence: CASSLLGTEGGYTF.

The genes are TRBV9 and TRBJ1-1; 10 positions match TRBD1. V dropped 1 base and J dropped 4; count of bases not matched to a gene: 10. The CDR3 loop spans 17 amino acids. Germline assignment: CDR1 SGDLS and CDR2 YYNGEE. The CDR3 region has the DNA TGTGCCAGCAGCGTATCCCCCTCGGGACAGGGGAGCACTGAAGCTTTCTTT. Translation gives CASSVSPSGQGSTEAFF.

The V gene is TRBV24-1, the J gene TRBJ1-1; TRBD1 aligns across 8 bases. The ends lost 2 bases at V and 2 bases at J; junction bases unmatched: 0. CDR1 KGHDR and CDR2 SFDVKD come from the germline V gene. The CDR3 has 14 amino acids. CDR3 sequence (DNA): TGTGCCACCAGTGATTCAGGGGGCAACACTGAAGCTTTCTTT. It yields the protein CATSDSGGNTEAFF.

The chain recombines TRBV5-6 with TRBJ2-1; D call uncertain. Germline CDR1 and CDR2: SGHDT and YYEEEE. CDR3 length: 12 amino acids. The germline V and J ends were trimmed by 3 bases and 7 bases, with 8 bases remaining between them. CDR3 sequence (DNA): TGTGCCAGCAGCTGGAGCCGGAATGAGCAGTTCTTC. Translating it yields CASSWSRNEQFF. Filled out from reference TRBV5-6 and TRBJ2-1, the complete variable domain reads DAGVTQSPTHLIKTRGQQVTLRCSPKSGHDTVSWYQQALGQGPQFIFQYYEEEERQRGNFPDRFSGHQFPNYSSELNVNALLLGDSALYLCASSWSRNEQFFGPGTRLTVL.

The chain is built from TRBV20-1 and TRBJ2-5, with a possible D match to TRBD2 (5 bases). Looked up from germline, CDR1 is DFQATT and CDR2 is SNEGSKA (reference sequence). Trimming pared 8 bases from V and 3 bases from J, leaving 10 bases between. The length of the CDR3 is 11 residues. The CDR3 loop is CSLGAEETQYF. The CDR3, as DNA: TGCAGTCTGGGAGCGGAAGAGACCCAGTACTTC.

V usage is TRBV5-1 and J usage is TRBJ1-4; TRBD1 matches 8 bases. The CDR3 has 14 residues. The germline V gene encodes CDR1 SGHRS and CDR2 YFSETQ. Unmatched junction bases numbered 6, after V lost 3 bases and J lost 8 bases. CDR3 residues: CASSSDRVGEKLFF. The CDR3, as DNA: TGCGCCAGCAGCTCGGACAGGGTAGGAGAAAAACTGTTTTTT.

The chain employs TRBV30 and TRBJ1-1; 7 bases line up with TRBD1. This CDR3 contains 14 residues. Germline V gives CDR1 GTSNPN, CDR2 SVGIG (reference sequence). Germline trimming cut 1 base from V and 1 base from J; bases unmatched to any gene: 3. CDR3 DNA: TGTGCCTGGAGTGGGGGACAGCCGAACACTGAAGCTTTCTTT. Amino acids: CAWSGGQPNTEAFF.

CDR3 bases: TGTGCCAGCAGCTTGACAGGGGACACCTACGAGCAGTACTTC. This gives the protein CASSLTGDTYEQYF. V and J are TRBV11-2 and TRBJ2-7; 8 nucleotides match TRBD1. CDR1 and CDR2 (germline): SGHAT, FQNNGV. The ends lost 3 bases at V and 2 bases at J; junction bases unmatched: 3. CDR3 size: 14 residues.

The chain uses TRBV19 and TRBJ1-5; tentative D call: TRBD1 (5 bases). V was cut by 0 bases and J by 0 bases, with 27 bases left in between. CDR1 and CDR2 from the germline V gene are LNHDA and SQIVND (reference sequence). This CDR3 comprises 22 residues. The CDR3 here is CASSIDSQGFFSGHHSNQPQHF. The DNA for the CDR3 is TGTGCCAGTAGTATAGATAGCCAAGGTTTTTTTTCCGGACACCATAGCAATCAGCCCCAGCATTTT.